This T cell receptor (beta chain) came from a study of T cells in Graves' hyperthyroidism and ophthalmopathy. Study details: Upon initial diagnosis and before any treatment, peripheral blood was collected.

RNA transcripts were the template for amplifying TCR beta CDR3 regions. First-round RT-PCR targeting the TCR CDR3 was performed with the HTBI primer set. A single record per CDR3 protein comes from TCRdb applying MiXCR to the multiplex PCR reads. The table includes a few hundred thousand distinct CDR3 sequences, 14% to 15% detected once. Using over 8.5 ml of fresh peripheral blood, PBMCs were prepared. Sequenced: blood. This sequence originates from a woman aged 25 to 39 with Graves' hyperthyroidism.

CDR3 region: CASSQDGPYEQFF. The CDR3 DNA reads TGTGCCAGCAGCCAAGATGGACCCTACGAGCAGTTCTTC. The chain is built from TRBV3-1 and TRBJ2-1; D unclear. V dropped 0 bases and J dropped 10 bases, with 10 bases sitting between them. Looked up from germline, CDR1 is LGHDT and CDR2 is YNNKEL (reference sequence). This CDR3 is 13 amino acids long.